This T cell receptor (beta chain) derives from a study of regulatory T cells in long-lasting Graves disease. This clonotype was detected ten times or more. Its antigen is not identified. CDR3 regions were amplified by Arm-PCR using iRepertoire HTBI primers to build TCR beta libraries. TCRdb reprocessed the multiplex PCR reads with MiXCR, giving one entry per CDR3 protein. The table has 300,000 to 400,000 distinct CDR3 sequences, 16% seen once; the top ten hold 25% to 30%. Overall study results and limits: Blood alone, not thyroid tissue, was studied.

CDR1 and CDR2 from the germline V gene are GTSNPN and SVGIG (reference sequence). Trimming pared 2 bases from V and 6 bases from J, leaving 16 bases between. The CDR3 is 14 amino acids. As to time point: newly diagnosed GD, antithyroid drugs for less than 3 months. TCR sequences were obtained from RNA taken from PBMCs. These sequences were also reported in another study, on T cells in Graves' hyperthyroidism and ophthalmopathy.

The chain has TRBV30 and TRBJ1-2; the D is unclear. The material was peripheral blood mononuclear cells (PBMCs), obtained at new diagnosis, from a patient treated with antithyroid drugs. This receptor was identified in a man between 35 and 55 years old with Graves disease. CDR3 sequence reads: CAWSSFSGADGYTF. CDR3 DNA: TGTGCCTGGAGTAGTTTTTCAGGAGCGGATGGCTACACCTTC.